A selection of T cell receptor beta chains follows, all from one sample in a study of cytomegalovirus exposure and HLA in healthy donors. Clones were sequenced by immunoSEQ multiplex PCR, and TCRdb holds only the in-frame ones, with some missing. Among about 94,000 clones listed, approximately 7.6% were seen once. Sequencing was performed on PBMCs. The receptors were sampled from a man aged 50-59 years in good health and CMV-seronegative. The CDR3 runs from the conserved cysteine through the conserved F or W. The order of the fields is J gene, D gene, V gene, clone size, CDR3 protein, CDR3 DNA. A D gene is named only where the DNA matches it firmly. Clone size is not always given. Where it is, it says once, few, many or a class for expanded clones.

j_gene: TRBJ2-7
d_gene: TRBD1
v_gene: TRBV7-9
abundance: NA
CDR3aa: CASGNSGQGSHEQYF
CDR3nt: TGTGCCAGCGGAAATTCGGGACAGGGTTCACACGAGCAGTACTTC

j_gene: TRBJ2-3
d_gene: TRBD1
v_gene: TRBV29-1
abundance: few
CDR3aa: CSVAQGAGTDTQYF
CDR3nt: TGCAGCGTTGCCCAGGGGGCAGGCACAGATACGCAGTATTTT

j_gene: TRBJ1-6
d_gene: NA
v_gene: TRBV2
abundance: NA
CDR3aa: CASSDAGTYNSPLHF
CDR3nt: TGTGCCAGCAGTGATGCAGGGACCTATAATTCACCCCTCCACTTT

j_gene: TRBJ2-7
d_gene: NA
v_gene: TRBV2
abundance: NA
CDR3aa: CASTKLTDFEQYF
CDR3nt: TGTGCCAGCACCAAACTCACGGACTTCGAGCAGTACTTC

j_gene: TRBJ2-7
d_gene: NA
v_gene: TRBV7-6
abundance: NA
CDR3aa: CASSRQSSYEQYF
CDR3nt: TGTGCCAGCAGCCGACAGAGCTCCTACGAGCAGTACTTC

j_gene: TRBJ1-4
d_gene: NA
v_gene: TRBV6-6
abundance: few
CDR3aa: CASSYSAGAWEKLFF
CDR3nt: TGTGCCAGCAGTTACTCGGCAGGGGCCTGGGAAAAACTGTTTTTT

j_gene: TRBJ1-2
d_gene: NA
v_gene: TRBV27
abundance: NA
CDR3aa: CASSSQQGLSYTF
CDR3nt: TGTGCCAGCAGTTCCCAACAGGGCTTAAGCTACACCTTC

j_gene: TRBJ2-7
d_gene: TRBD2
v_gene: TRBV5-1
abundance: few
CDR3aa: CASSSSSGSYEQYF
CDR3nt: TGCGCCAGCAGCTCATCTAGCGGTTCCTACGAGCAGTACTTC

j_gene: TRBJ2-1
d_gene: TRBD2
v_gene: TRBV19
abundance: few
CDR3aa: CASSMVAGSYNEQFF
CDR3nt: TGTGCCAGTAGTATGGTAGCGGGATCCTACAATGAGCAGTTCTTC

j_gene: TRBJ1-2
d_gene: NA
v_gene: TRBV27
abundance: NA
CDR3aa: CASSFAGKKVNGYTF
CDR3nt: TGTGCCAGCAGTTTTGCAGGGAAAAAGGTTAATGGCTACACCTTC

j_gene: TRBJ2-7
d_gene: NA
v_gene: TRBV12-1
abundance: NA
CDR3aa: CASSFTPGLSYEQYF
CDR3nt: TGTGCCAGCAGCTTTACTCCAGGACTGTCCTACGAGCAGTACTTC

j_gene: TRBJ1-4
d_gene: NA
v_gene: TRBV4-3
abundance: NA
CDR3aa: CASSQVLGGDEKLFF
CDR3nt: TGCGCCAGCAGCCAAGTCCTGGGGGGTGATGAAAAACTGTTTTTT

j_gene: TRBJ2-7
d_gene: TRBD1
v_gene: TRBV4-2
abundance: NA
CDR3aa: CASSQSTGEFHEQYF
CDR3nt: TGTGCCAGCAGCCAAAGTACAGGGGAGTTCCACGAGCAGTACTTC

j_gene: TRBJ1-3
d_gene: NA
v_gene: TRBV6-5
abundance: few
CDR3aa: CASSQGMGNTIYF
CDR3nt: TGTGCCAGCAGTCAGGGGATGGGAAACACCATATATTTT

j_gene: TRBJ1-2
d_gene: TRBD1
v_gene: TRBV28
abundance: NA
CDR3aa: CASSFVHRGIYGYTF
CDR3nt: TGTGCCAGCAGTTTTGTTCACAGGGGAATATATGGCTACACCTTC

j_gene: TRBJ1-1
d_gene: TRBD1
v_gene: TRBV7-9
abundance: NA
CDR3aa: CASSLTGKNTEAFF
CDR3nt: TGTGCCAGCAGCCTGACAGGGAAGAACACTGAAGCTTTCTTT